What follows are 2 T cell receptor beta chains derived from one specimen sequenced in a study of molecular identifiers for immune sequencing clone quantification. MiXCR, run by TCRdb on the PCR reads, gives a single entry per CDR3 protein. The table shows approximately 59,000 distinct CDR3 sequences, with 18% occurring only once. The sequencing sample was made of naive CD8+ T cells from blood, with Jurkat cell RNA spiked in. Subset indicated: FACS-sorted CD8+CD4-CCR7+CD45RA+ naive T cells. These TCRs come from a human donor in good health. Some libraries in this study had Jurkat cell RNA spiked in.

This clonotype showed up many times. V gene TRBV25-1 combines with J gene TRBJ1-1; D uncertain. From germline, CDR1 is MGHDK and CDR2 SYGVNS. CDR3 length: 10 amino acids. The germline V and J ends were trimmed by 4 bases and 7 bases, with 4 bases remaining between them. CDR3 sequence reads: CASSGNEAFF. The CDR3 DNA is TGTGCCAGCAGTGGTAATGAAGCTTTCTTT. Supplemented by reference TRBV25-1 and TRBJ1-1, the full variable domain reads EADIYQTPRYLVIGTGKKITLECSQTMGHDKMYWYQQDPGMELHLIHYSYGVNSTEKGDLSSESTVSRIRTEHFPLTLESARPSHTSQYLCASSGNEAFFGQGTRLTVV.

In its sample, this clonotype was seen many times. This chain uses TRBV7-6 with TRBJ2-7; 7 bases are a match to TRBD2. CDR1 is SGHVS and CDR2 is FNYEAQ in the germline V gene. Losses at the gene ends were 6 bases for V and 2 bases for J; bases not matched to a gene: 4. The CDR3 sequence is 13 residues long. The CDR3, as DNA: TGTGCCAGCAGTCAGAGCGGGGCCTACGAGCAGTACTTC. This encodes CASSQSGAYEQYF. Looking up the rest from reference TRBV7-6 and TRBJ2-7 gives the full variable domain: GAGVSQSPRYKVTKRGQDVALRCDPISGHVSLYWYRQALGQGPEFLTYFNYEAQQDKSGLPNDRFSAERPEGSISTLTIQRTEQRDSAMYRCASSQSGAYEQYFGPGTRLTVT.